The 30 T cell receptor beta chains below all came from one sample that was sequenced in a study of cytomegalovirus exposure and HLA in healthy donors. PCR employed 60 Vbeta and 13 Jbeta primers. Only in-frame clones appear in the TCRdb table, and some are missing; sequencing was by immunoSEQ multiplex PCR. Here the sample spans 85,000 to 130,000 clones, 60% to 80% being singletons. The sequencing sample was made of PBMCs. These receptor sequences come from a boy aged 5-17 years in good health and CMV-seronegative.

The CDR3 loop reads CASSFAGGWTEAFF. The CDR3 DNA follows: TGTGCCAGCAGTTTCGCAGGGGGATGGACTGAAGCTTTCTTT. The chain links TRBV6-5 to TRBJ1-1; 7 nucleotides match TRBD1. The CDR3 runs to 14 residues. The V segment lost 4 bases and the J segment 5 bases; nucleotides outside the gene matches: 7. From germline, CDR1 is MNHEY and CDR2 SVGAGI.

The chain links TRBV5-6 to TRBJ2-1, with 7 bases matching TRBD2. This CDR3 comprises 15 residues. V lost 3 bases, J lost 5 bases, and 8 bases stayed unmatched. Looked up from germline, CDR1 is SGHDT and CDR2 is YYEEEE. CDR3 bases: TGTGCCAGCAGCTGGACTAGGGTCTGGGACAATGAGCAGTTCTTC. This encodes CASSWTRVWDNEQFF.

This chain connects TRBV11-3 to TRBJ2-1; TRBD2 matches 9 bases. Per the germline V gene, CDR1 is SGHNT and CDR2 is YENEEA. V lost 6 bases, J lost 5 bases, and 8 bases stayed unmatched. The CDR3 is 15 amino acids. CDR3 sequence: CASSQGQRGDNEQFF. The CDR3 nucleotides are TGTGCCAGCAGTCAGGGCCAGCGGGGGGACAATGAGCAGTTCTTC.

This clone has only a few counts. The rearrangement uses TRBV30 and TRBJ1-4; the D gene is possibly TRBD1 (6 bases). This CDR3 has 16 residues. Germline V gene lookup returns CDR1 GTSNPN and CDR2 SVGIG (reference sequence). The ends were cut back, 3 bases at V and 4 bases at J, with 18 bases in the middle. CDR3 in amino acids: CAWSLIGGWSNEKLFF. CDR3 in DNA: TGTGCCTGGAGCCTAATAGGGGGATGGAGTAATGAAAAACTGTTTTTT.

The V call is TRBV2, the J call TRBJ2-7, with 7 bases identical to TRBD1. The CDR3 is made up of 14 amino acids. Germline V gene lookup returns CDR1 SNHLY and CDR2 FYNNEI. Trimming removed 6 bases from V and 2 bases from J; junction bases left unmatched: 7. Here the CDR3 DNA reads TGTGCCAGCAGCGCCACCCAGGGGGCCTACGAGCAGTACTTC. As protein: CASSATQGAYEQYF.

CDR3 sequence (DNA): TGTGCCAGCAGCCGCCGGTTGGGCAGGGGAGACGGCTACACCTTC. Protein sequence: CASSRRLGRGDGYTF. This sequence joins TRBV6-5 and TRBJ1-2; weak D call: TRBD1 (6 bases). V lost 6 bases and J 8 bases, leaving 22 bases between the germline ends. Germline V gene lookup returns CDR1 MNHEY and CDR2 SVGAGI. The CDR3 extends over 15 amino acids.

The chain has TRBV5-6 and TRBJ2-5; the match to TRBD2 covers 14 bases. The J segment lost 3 bases and the V segment lost 4 bases, leaving 11 bases of the junction unmatched. This CDR3 is built from 18 residues. Germline lookup yields CDR1 SGHDT and CDR2 YYEEEE. This CDR3 is CASSLRTSGRPLKETQYF. In nucleotides, the CDR3 is TGTGCCAGCAGCCTACGGACTAGCGGGAGGCCCTTAAAAGAGACCCAGTACTTC.

J is TRBJ1-1 and V is TRBV10-1, with D hard to call. V was clipped by 1 base and J by 5 bases, with 2 bases between them. Germline V lookup: CDR1 WNHNN, CDR2 SYGVQD (reference sequence). The CDR3 totals 11 residues. The CDR3 coding sequence is TGCGCCAGCAGTGAGTTAACTGAAGCTTTCTTT. Translation: CASSELTEAFF.

This clone was detected once. The J gene is TRBJ1-4, the V gene TRBV9; 10 bases are shared with TRBD1. This CDR3 contains 15 residues. The germline V gene has CDR1 SGDLS and CDR2 YYNGEE. After removal of 0 bases from V and 5 bases from J, the junction contained 1 base not matched to a gene. The CDR3: CASSVGDRGNEKLFF. The CDR3, as DNA: TGTGCCAGCAGCGTAGGGGACAGGGGAAATGAAAAACTGTTTTTT. The whole variable domain, filled in from reference TRBV9 and TRBJ1-4, reads DSGVTQTPKHLITATGQRVTLRCSPRSGDLSVYWYQQSLDQGLQFLIQYYNGEERAKGNILERFSAQQFPDLHSELNLSSLELGDSALYFCASSVGDRGNEKLFFGSGTQLSVL.

The chain couples TRBV14 to TRBJ2-1; the match to TRBD2 covers 10 bases. CDR1 is SGHDN and CDR2 is FVKESK in the germline V gene. The CDR3 runs to 15 residues. Trimming at V came to 2 bases and at J to 6 bases, leaving 4 bases not matched to a gene. Written as DNA, the CDR3 is TGTGCCAGCAGCCAAACCCAGCGGGGGGGCAATGAGCAGTTCTTC. Translated: CASSQTQRGGNEQFF.

CDR3 amino acids: CASTLGRAIQPQHF. The CDR3 DNA follows: TGTGCCAGCACTCTTGGCCGAGCGATTCAGCCCCAGCATTTT. The rearrangement links TRBV5-6 to TRBJ1-5; D not resolved. There are 14 residues in the CDR3. Germline assignment: CDR1 SGHDT and CDR2 YYEEEE. V was shortened by 6 bases and J by 6 bases, with 16 bases between the two germline ends.

J is TRBJ2-7 and V is TRBV12-5, with a weak D call TRBD2 (7 bases). There are 16 residues in the CDR3. The germline V and J ends were trimmed by 1 base and 6 bases, with 19 bases remaining between them. Germline V lookup: CDR1 LGHNT, CDR2 FRNRAP. CDR3 region: CASGLEIRGGGREQYF. DNA for the CDR3: TGTGCTAGTGGTTTGGAGATCAGGGGAGGGGGGCGCGAGCAGTACTTC.

This chain uses TRBV28 with TRBJ2-5; TRBD2 aligns across 7 bases. Germline V gene sequence: CDR1 MDHEN, CDR2 SYDVKM. The length of the CDR3 is 14 residues. V dropped 2 bases and J dropped 5; count of bases not matched to a gene: 5. The CDR3 coding sequence is TGTGCCAGCAGTTTAGCGGGAGTGGGTGAGACCCAGTACTTC. Translating it yields CASSLAGVGETQYF.

The V gene is TRBV5-4, the J gene TRBJ1-1; no definite D call. V lost 4 bases to trimming and J lost 1 base, with 8 bases between them. Germline V gives CDR1 SGHNT, CDR2 YYREEE (reference sequence). This CDR3 is 13 amino acids long. The CDR3 DNA reads TGTGCCAGCAGCCCGATAGAGAACACTGAAGCTTTCTTT. It translates to CASSPIENTEAFF.

This clone was recorded a few times. This sequence joins TRBV9 and TRBJ1-2, with D perhaps matching TRBD1 (6 bases). The CDR3 runs 15 residues. From germline, CDR1 is SGDLS and CDR2 YYNGEE. V lost 4 bases, J lost 2 bases, and 15 bases lay in between. This chain's CDR3 is CASSPDWQGNYGYTF. In DNA form, the CDR3 reads TGTGCCAGCAGCCCCGACTGGCAGGGGAACTATGGCTACACCTTC. The full variable domain, in which reference TRBV9 and TRBJ1-2 provide the parts outside the CDR3, is DSGVTQTPKHLITATGQRVTLRCSPRSGDLSVYWYQQSLDQGLQFLIQYYNGEERAKGNILERFSAQQFPDLHSELNLSSLELGDSALYFCASSPDWQGNYGYTFGSGTRLTVV.

Only one count was recorded for this clone. The rearrangement joins TRBV7-2 to TRBJ2-7; TRBD2 matches at 12 bases. The CDR3 consists of 15 residues. Per the germline V gene, CDR1 is SGHTA and CDR2 is FQGNSA. Trimming cost V 5 bases and J 2 bases; bases outside gene matches: 4. The CDR3 DNA sequence: TGTGCCAGCAGCGTCGGACTAGCGGGGACCTACGAGCAGTACTTC. Its translation is CASSVGLAGTYEQYF.

J is TRBJ2-5 and V is TRBV30; 9 nucleotides agree with TRBD2. The CDR3 runs to 16 residues. After removal of 0 bases from V and 4 bases from J, the junction contained 9 bases not matched to a gene. Looked up from germline, CDR1 is GTSNPN and CDR2 is SVGIG (reference sequence). CDR3 residues: CAWSVGSGGRGETQYF. For the CDR3, the DNA is TGTGCCTGGAGTGTAGGGAGCGGGGGGCGAGGAGAGACCCAGTACTTC.

The rearrangement uses TRBV28 and TRBJ1-5, with D uncertain. Deletions cut 10 bases from V and 6 bases from J, with 10 bases between. The CDR3 totals 11 residues. CDR1 and CDR2 (germline): MDHEN, SYDVKM. This CDR3 is CATHSGQPQHF. The DNA for the CDR3 is TGTGCCACCCACAGTGGTCAGCCCCAGCATTTT.

This clone was detected once. The chain is built from TRBV30 and TRBJ2-1; 7 nucleotides match TRBD2. CDR1 and CDR2 (germline): GTSNPN, SVGIG (reference sequence). J lost 6 bases, V lost 4 bases, and 9 bases had no gene match. The CDR3 totals 14 residues. The CDR3 protein is CAWIRGGWVNEQFF. CDR3 DNA sequence: TGTGCCTGGATAAGGGGAGGGTGGGTCAATGAGCAGTTCTTC.

The V gene is TRBV4-3, the J gene TRBJ2-2; D remains unclear. CDR1 LGHNA and CDR2 YSLEER come from the germline V gene. V lost 6 bases and J lost 6, with 8 bases in between. The CDR3 length is 12 residues. The chain's CDR3 is CASSPPAGELFF. The CDR3 nucleotides read TGCGCCAGCAGTCCCCCTGCCGGGGAGCTGTTTTTT.

This clone has just one count. This sequence joins TRBV10-2 and TRBJ2-3; tentative D call: TRBD1 (5 bases). Trimming shortened V by 4 bases and J by 5 bases, and 7 bases separated the two germline ends. The CDR3 extends over 12 amino acids. Germline loops: CDR1 WSHSY, CDR2 SAAADI. The CDR3 loop is CASSGTGDTQYF. The CDR3 DNA reads TGCGCCAGCAGTGGAACAGGAGATACGCAGTATTTT.

Here the CDR3 reads CASGQGGAHGGTQYF. CDR3 in DNA: TGTGCCAGCGGCCAAGGGGGGGCTCATGGTGGTACGCAGTATTTT. The V call is TRBV6-5, the J call TRBJ2-3; tentatively, D is TRBD2 (7 bases). In germline, CDR1 is MNHEY, CDR2 SVGAGI. V lost 8 bases and J lost 8, with 23 bases in between. The CDR3 loop spans 15 amino acids.

V is TRBV19 and J is TRBJ1-1; D is undetermined. This CDR3 contains 15 residues. Germline values: CDR1 LNHDA, CDR2 SQIVND (reference sequence). V was shortened by 3 bases and J by 4 bases, with 15 bases between the two germline ends. In nucleotides, the CDR3 is TGTGCCAGTAGTATTGCATCCGGGTCTGGCACTGAAGCTTTCTTT. It is translated as CASSIASGSGTEAFF.

The chain recombines TRBV11-2 with TRBJ2-6, with a tentative D call TRBD2 (7 bases). The V end was cut by 0 bases, the J end by 3 bases, with 15 bases between. This CDR3 region has 18 residues. Per the germline V gene, CDR1 is SGHAT and CDR2 is FQNNGV. CDR3 sequence: CASSLDRGAVFGANVLTF. The CDR3 DNA reads TGTGCCAGCAGCTTAGATCGGGGGGCAGTATTTGGGGCCAACGTCCTGACTTTC.

V is TRBV5-1 and J is TRBJ2-5; 7 bases agree with TRBD1. The V gene end was trimmed by 4 bases and the J gene end by 5 bases; junction bases not matched to a gene: 11. CDR1 is SGHRS, CDR2 YFSETQ, per germline. This CDR3 region has 15 residues. The DNA of the CDR3 is TGCGCCAGCAGCCGTAATGGCCAGGGGGAGGAGACCCAGTACTTC. Its protein product is CASSRNGQGEETQYF. Complete variable domain (other parts from reference TRBV5-1 and TRBJ2-5): KAGVTQTPRYLIKTRGQQVTLSCSPISGHRSVSWYQQTPGQGLQFLFEYFSETQRNKGNFPGRFSGRQFSNSRSEMNVSTLELGDSALYLCASSRNGQGEETQYFGPGTRLLVL.

This clone was seen a handful of times. The rearrangement uses TRBV29-1 and TRBJ2-7; 7 bases map to TRBD1. Germline CDR1 and CDR2: SQVTM and ANQGSEA. The CDR3 sequence is 14 residues long. After removal of 7 bases from V and 0 bases from J, the junction contained 9 bases not matched to a gene. The CDR3 reads CSAQPGGTSYEQYF. CDR3 DNA: TGCAGCGCTCAACCAGGGGGAACCTCCTACGAGCAGTACTTC.

There are a few counts of this clone. The rearrangement joins TRBV7-3 to TRBJ2-3; the match to TRBD2 covers 9 bases. Trimming removed 8 bases from V and 3 bases from J; junction bases left unmatched: 12. This CDR3 region has 16 residues. Germline lookup yields CDR1 SGHTA and CDR2 FQGTGA. The DNA for the CDR3 is TGTGCCAGCGGCCCGGTGGGCGGGGGGGTGACAGATACGCAGTATTTT. Encoded protein: CASGPVGGGVTDTQYF.

J is TRBJ2-5 and V is TRBV5-6; 9 positions agree with TRBD1. The CDR3 length is 16 residues. V gave up 4 bases and J gave up 0 bases; unmatched junction bases: 7. Germline V gene data show CDR1 as SGHDT and CDR2 as YYEEEE. This chain's CDR3 is CASSPPTGGYQETQYF. CDR3 nucleotides: TGTGCCAGCAGCCCCCCGACAGGGGGGTACCAAGAGACCCAGTACTTC. The variable domain in full, with the rest retrieved from reference TRBV5-6 and TRBJ2-5, is DAGVTQSPTHLIKTRGQQVTLRCSPKSGHDTVSWYQQALGQGPQFIFQYYEEEERQRGNFPDRFSGHQFPNYSSELNVNALLLGDSALYLCASSPPTGGYQETQYFGPGTRLLVL.

CDR3 bases: TGTGCCAGCTCACCACCCGGGACAGGGGGCTATGAGCAGTTCTTC. Its translation is CASSPPGTGGYEQFF. The rearrangement uses TRBV18 and TRBJ2-1; TRBD1 agrees at 12 bases. The CDR3 is 15 amino acids. The junction had 2 bases not matched to a gene; V was cut back by 0 bases and J by 8 bases. The germline V gene has CDR1 KGHSH and CDR2 LQKENI. The full variable domain, with the rest looked up from reference TRBV18 and TRBJ2-1, is NAGVMQNPRHLVRRRGQEARLRCSPMKGHSHVYWYRQLPEEGLKFMVYLQKENIIDESGMPKERFSAEFPKEGPSILRIQQVVRGDSAAYFCASSPPGTGGYEQFFGPGTRLTVL.

The CDR3 DNA sequence: TGCGCCAGCAGCTTGGCCAGGTATAATTCACCCCTCCACTTT. Translating gives CASSLARYNSPLHF. The chain recombines TRBV5-1 with TRBJ1-6; no clear D. The CDR3 consists of 14 residues. In germline, CDR1 is SGHRS, CDR2 YFSETQ. Trimming pared 0 bases from V and 4 bases from J, leaving 5 bases between.